This TCR beta chain stems from a study of cytomegalovirus exposure and HLA in healthy donors. Study details: It was reported in a later analysis that the approximately 120 validation repertoires used the same platform as the roughly 700 first-cohort repertoires. Study findings and constraints: The investigators catalogued 150 or so TCR beta chains as cytomegalovirus-associated. Confirmation was obtained in vitro that a few CMV-associated chains are specific for CMV antigens.

Details on this clone: Antigen: not known.

The CDR3 contains 15 residues. Per germline, CDR1 SGHRS and CDR2 YFSETQ. The V gene end was trimmed by 3 bases and the J gene end by 0 bases; junction bases not matched to a gene: 0. This table comes from immunoSEQ multiplex PCR, and its TCRdb copy is limited to in-frame clones, with some not included. The sample has about 62,000 clones; roughly 94% are singletons. The chain couples TRBV5-1 to TRBJ1-4; 9 bases match TRBD1. The TCR comes from a woman aged 18-35 years in good health and CMV-seropositive. Sequenced input: PBMCs. CDR3 sequence reads: CASSWTGATNEKLFF. In DNA, the CDR3 is TGCGCCAGCAGCTGGACAGGGGCAACTAATGAAAAACTGTTTTTT.